The entry that follows covers one T cell receptor (beta chain) sequence. Its antigen is as yet unknown. This sample stems from a study of Ad26.COV2.S vaccination and SARS-CoV-2 variants. Study-wide points: The study found similar non-spike TCR breadth in vaccine and placebo recipients.

This sample's treatment: roughly 19 received Ad26.COV2.S at low or high dose, single or two shots; 5 received placebo; per-sample allocation not given. Following the first vaccine or placebo injection, samples were taken on day 63. Donation was by an adult aged 18-55 years who was in Boston. This CDR3 spans 16 amino acids. Germline V gene data show CDR1 as SEHNR and CDR2 as FQNEAQ (reference sequence). Trimming cost V 1 base and J 4 bases; bases outside gene matches: 7. Clones were read by immunoSEQ multiplex PCR, and TCRdb kept only the in-frame ones, dropping some. In the table there are a few hundred thousand clones, 92% of which are singletons.

The receptor was isolated from a person aged 18-65 years who received the Ad26.COV2.S COVID-19 vaccine or a placebo. The sample in question was peripheral blood, obtained in a trial of Ad26.COV2.S vaccine versus placebo. The chain recombines TRBV7-9 with TRBJ1-2, with TRBD1 identical over 9 bases. The CDR3 DNA follows: TGTGCCAGCAGCTTAGGCGGGACAGGGAAGGGCTATGGCTACACCTTC. This encodes CASSLGGTGKGYGYTF.